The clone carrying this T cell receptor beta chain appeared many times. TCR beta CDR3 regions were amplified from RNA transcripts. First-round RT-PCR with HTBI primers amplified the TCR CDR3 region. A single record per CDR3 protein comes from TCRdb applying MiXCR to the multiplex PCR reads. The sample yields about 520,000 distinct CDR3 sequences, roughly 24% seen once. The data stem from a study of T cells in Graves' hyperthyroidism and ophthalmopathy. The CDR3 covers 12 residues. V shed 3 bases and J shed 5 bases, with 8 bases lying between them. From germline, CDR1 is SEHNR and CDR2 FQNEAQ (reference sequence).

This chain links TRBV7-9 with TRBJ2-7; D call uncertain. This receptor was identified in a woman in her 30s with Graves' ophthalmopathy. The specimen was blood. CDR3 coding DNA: TGTGCCAGCAGCTTCGGTAGAAACGAGCAGTACTTC. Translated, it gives CASSFGRNEQYF.